This entry lists 27 T cell receptor beta chains sequenced from one sample in a study of T cell repertoires in cytomegalovirus infection. TCRdb re-derived calls from the reads in MiXCR, one entry per CDR3 protein. Counted here are more than 400,000 distinct CDR3 sequences, 26% occurring once; the ten biggest clones make up less than 15%. The sample taken for sequencing was PBMCs. The receptors here all came from a human donor in good health (CMV status not recorded). Some clones in this sample may be carry-over from other donors' samples.

The rearrangement uses TRBV7-9 and TRBJ1-2; no definite D call. CDR3 size: 15 residues. Trimming removed 4 bases at V and 7 bases at J, with 19 bases between. CDR1 and CDR2 from the germline V gene are SEHNR and FQNEAQ (reference sequence). DNA for the CDR3: TGTGCCAGCAGCTCCCGTGAAGCTAACTTTGGTGGCTACACCTTC. This encodes CASSSREANFGGYTF.

The chain uses TRBV9 and TRBJ1-4; 12 nucleotides agree with TRBD1. The CDR3 has 15 residues. After removal of 4 bases from V and 10 bases from J, the junction contained 8 bases not matched to a gene. From germline, CDR1 is SGDLS and CDR2 YYNGEE. CDR3 nucleotide sequence: TGTGCCAGCAGCTCCACCGGGACAGGGGGCGTAAAACTGTTTTTT. As protein: CASSSTGTGGVKLFF.

The chain joins TRBV7-6 to TRBJ1-3; D unclear. The CDR3 sequence is 16 residues long. The germline gives CDR1 SGHVS, CDR2 FNYEAQ. Deletions cut 2 bases from V and 0 bases from J, with 11 bases between. CDR3 region: CASSLSRGNSGNTIYF. Here the CDR3 DNA reads TGTGCCAGCAGCTTATCTCGTGGAAACTCTGGAAACACCATATATTTT.

This clonotype was detected a few times. The DNA for the CDR3 is TGTGCCAGCAGCCCTACCGAAGGAGGGCTCGGCTACACCTTC. Translated, it gives CASSPTEGGLGYTF. This chain uses TRBV7-8 with TRBJ1-2; D uncertain. CDR3 length: 14 residues. CDR1 and CDR2 (germline): SGHVS, FQNEAQ. V lost 5 bases to trimming and J lost 8 bases, with 18 bases between them. Full variable domain (rest looked up from reference TRBV7-8 and TRBJ1-2): GAGVSQSPRYKVAKRGQDVALRCDPISGHVSLFWYQQALGQGPEFLTYFQNEAQLDKSGLPSDRFFAERPEGSVSTLKIQRTQQEDSAVYLCASSPTEGGLGYTFGSGTRLTVV.

This clonotype appeared a few times. CDR3 amino acids: CASSYSNTQYF. The CDR3 region has the DNA TGTGCCAGCAGTTACTCGAACACGCAGTATTTT. This chain uses TRBV6-6 with TRBJ2-3; D is ambiguous. This CDR3 spans 11 amino acids. Germline V CDR1 and CDR2: MNHNY, SVGAGI (reference sequence). V lost 0 bases to trimming and J lost 9 bases, with 4 bases between them.

This clonotype occurred a few times. J is TRBJ1-2 and V is TRBV12-3 or TRBV12-4, with unresolved D. This CDR3 is 13 amino acids long. Trimming cost V 3 bases and J 4 bases, with 9 bases left between them. Written as DNA, the CDR3 is TGTGCCAGCAGTTTGTCTCTCGGCTATGGCTACACCTTC. Amino acid sequence: CASSLSLGYGYTF.

The table lists this clonotype with a few counts. This rearrangement joins TRBV7-2 to TRBJ2-5; 7 bases agree with TRBD2. V lost 7 bases, J lost 4 bases, and 15 bases stayed unmatched. This CDR3 region has 16 residues. Germline V CDR1 and CDR2: SGHTA, FQGNSA. In DNA form, the CDR3 reads TGTGCCAGCACCGGCTTATGGGACTACCCACCAGAGACCCAGTACTTC. Protein product: CASTGLWDYPPETQYF.

This clonotype occurred many times. The V gene is TRBV7-9, the J gene TRBJ1-5; no firm D call. The CDR3 is made up of 12 amino acids. Trimming removed 3 bases from V and 4 bases from J, with 4 bases in between. Germline V gene lookup returns CDR1 SEHNR and CDR2 FQNEAQ (reference sequence). The CDR3 DNA is TGTGCCAGCAGCTTCGCAAATCAGCCCCAGCATTTT. This sequence encodes CASSFANQPQHF. Full variable domain (remainder filled in from reference TRBV7-9 and TRBJ1-5): DTGVSQNPRHKITKRGQNVTFRCDPISEHNRLYWYRQTLGQGPEFLTYFQNEAQLEKSRLLSDRFSAERPKGSFSTLEIQRTEQGDSAMYLCASSFANQPQHFGDGTRLSIL.

The chain links TRBV5-4 to TRBJ1-6; D is undetermined. Trimming removed 4 bases at V and 7 bases at J, with 12 bases between. CDR1 is SGHNT, CDR2 YYREEE, per germline (reference sequence). The CDR3 has 14 amino acids. CDR3 residues: CASSPTVVNSPLHF. CDR3 coding DNA: TGTGCCAGCAGCCCCACTGTGGTCAATTCACCCCTCCACTTT.

The gene calls are TRBV25-1 and TRBJ1-1; D call uncertain. The CDR3 sequence is 11 residues long. Germline lookup yields CDR1 MGHDK and CDR2 SYGVNS. Trimming removed 6 bases at V and 9 bases at J, with 11 bases between. CDR3 DNA: TGTGCCAGCAGAGTCGCACAGAAAGCTTTCTTT. Encoded protein: CASRVAQKAFF.

This clonotype was seen many times. The chain employs TRBV11-2 and TRBJ1-6; possible D gene TRBD1, 5 bases. V dropped 5 bases and J dropped 4 bases, with 12 bases sitting between them. Germline assignment: CDR1 SGHAT and CDR2 FQNNGV. The CDR3 is made up of 15 amino acids. For the CDR3, the DNA is TGTGCCAGCAGCACCGGGACGGATTATAATTCACCCCTCCACTTT. Translation gives CASSTGTDYNSPLHF.

This clonotype has a count of ten or more. The chain uses TRBV11-2 and TRBJ1-4; TRBD1 might be the D (5 bases). Germline V gene lookup returns CDR1 SGHAT and CDR2 FQNNGV. V was shortened by 1 base and J by 0 bases, with 6 bases between the two germline ends. The CDR3 covers 15 residues. CDR3 loop: CASSLGQTTNEKLFF. CDR3 nucleotides: TGTGCCAGCAGCTTAGGACAGACAACTAATGAAAAACTGTTTTTT.

This rearrangement joins TRBV6-6 to TRBJ2-1; the match to TRBD2 covers 7 bases. This CDR3 is 15 amino acids long. Germline CDR1 and CDR2: MNHNY and SVGAGI (reference sequence). The V gene end was trimmed by 6 bases and the J gene end by 9 bases; junction bases not matched to a gene: 14. The CDR3 region is CASRPIAGYMGEQFF. CDR3 nucleotide sequence: TGTGCCAGCAGGCCCATAGCGGGCTATATGGGTGAGCAGTTCTTC.

The chain has TRBV6-5 and TRBJ2-7; 12 bases map to TRBD1. CDR1 and CDR2 (germline): MNHEY, SVGAGI. The V gene end was trimmed by 4 bases and the J gene end by 5 bases; junction bases not matched to a gene: 12. The CDR3 loop spans 17 amino acids. CDR3 region: CASSSTAGTGGFHEQYF. Here the CDR3 DNA reads TGTGCCAGCAGTTCCACTGCCGGGACAGGGGGCTTCCACGAGCAGTACTTC.

This clonotype was observed a handful of times. The chain recombines TRBV7-2 with TRBJ1-5; D gene unclear. The V end lost 5 bases, the J end lost 3 bases, and 8 bases lay between the germline ends. The CDR3 runs 13 residues. Germline CDR1 SGHTA, CDR2 FQGNSA. The CDR3 sequence: CASSDRPNQPQHF. DNA of the CDR3: TGTGCCAGCAGCGACCGTCCCAATCAGCCCCAGCATTTT.

This clonotype was seen more than once but under ten times. The V gene is TRBV7-8, the J gene TRBJ2-5; TRBD2 matches 9 bases. The germline CDR1 and CDR2 sequences are SGHVS and FQNEAQ. V lost 5 bases, J lost 5 bases, and 15 bases stayed unmatched. The CDR3 consists of 17 residues. This CDR3 reads CASSPRGREGRRETQYF. The CDR3 bases are TGTGCCAGCAGCCCAAGGGGGCGGGAGGGGAGACGGGAGACCCAGTACTTC.

Regarding this clonotype: This may be a read error, as it is one base from a much larger clone. The V and J genes are TRBV7-3 and TRBJ2-1; D may be TRBD1 or TRBD2 (5 bases each). The V gene's germline CDR1 is SGHTA and CDR2 FQGTGA. CDR3 size: 15 residues. CDR3 sequence reads: CVSTQTGGGYNEQFF. CDR3 nucleotides: TGTGTCAGCACCCAGACTGGGGGTGGCTACAATGAGCAGTTCTTC.

This clonotype has more than one count but fewer than ten. The rearrangement uses TRBV6-1 and TRBJ2-7; 8 bases are shared with TRBD1. The CDR3 loop spans 15 amino acids. With V trimmed by 3 bases and J by 3 bases, 7 bases remained unmatched. CDR1 and CDR2 from the germline V gene are MNHNS and SASEGT. As DNA, the CDR3 is TGTGCCAGCAGTGACCGGACAGGGACGATCTACGAGCAGTACGTC. As protein: CASSDRTGTIYEQYV.

This clonotype appeared many times. The chain couples TRBV7-2 to TRBJ1-2; TRBD1 is a possible D gene (5 bases). The CDR3 runs 17 residues. V lost 0 bases and J 3 bases, leaving 17 bases between the germline ends. Germline V gene data show CDR1 as SGHTA and CDR2 as FQGNSA. The CDR3 nucleotides read TGTGCCAGCAGCTTAGCGTGGAGTCGGGGAGGGGACTATGGCTACACCTTC. It specifies CASSLAWSRGGDYGYTF.

This clonotype has more than one count but fewer than ten. The chain has TRBV7-3 and TRBJ1-3; 8 bases line up with TRBD1. Germline V lookup: CDR1 SGHTA, CDR2 FQGTGA. The CDR3 is made up of 16 amino acids. V shed 2 bases and J 2 bases; nucleotides not matched to a gene: 5. The CDR3, as DNA: TGTGCCAGCAGCTTAGACAGGGGACTTACTGGAAACACCATATATTTT. Residues: CASSLDRGLTGNTIYF. Drawing the rest from reference TRBV7-3 and TRBJ1-3, the complete variable domain is GAGVSQTPSNKVTEKGKYVELRCDPISGHTALYWYRQSLGQGPEFLIYFQGTGAADDSGLPNDRFFAVRPEGSVSTLKIQRTERGDSAVYLCASSLDRGLTGNTIYFGEGSWLTVV.

The rearrangement uses TRBV7-2 and TRBJ2-1; 10 bases fit TRBD2. Trimming cost V 5 bases and J 8 bases; bases outside gene matches: 12. The CDR3 covers 16 residues. Germline V gene data show CDR1 as SGHTA and CDR2 as FQGNSA. The CDR3 nucleotides are TGTGCCAGCAGCGAGTGGCGAGCGGGAGGGCCACATGAGCAGTTCTTC. Encoded protein: CASSEWRAGGPHEQFF.

The table lists this clonotype with a few counts. This chain uses TRBV6-5 with TRBJ1-1; TRBD1 might be the D (5 bases). Per the germline V gene, CDR1 is MNHEY and CDR2 is SVGAGI. Trimming pared 7 bases from V and 5 bases from J, leaving 17 bases between. There are 14 residues in the CDR3. The CDR3, as DNA: TGTGCCAGCATCTCTTCATTGGGGGGGACTGAAGCTTTCTTT. Its translation is CASISSLGGTEAFF.

The chain is built from TRBV7-6 and TRBJ2-5; the D gene could be TRBD1 or TRBD2 (5 bases each). There are 17 residues in the CDR3. V shed 1 base and J shed 2 bases, with 17 bases lying between them. The germline V gene encodes CDR1 SGHVS and CDR2 FNYEAQ. DNA of the CDR3: TGTGCCAGCAGCTTAGGGACTTGGGAGACAGTGCAAGAGACCCAGTACTTC. This gives the protein CASSLGTWETVQETQYF.

As for this clonotype: In this CDR3 the conserved last residue, phenylalanine or tryptophan, is missing, so a read error is likely. The J gene is TRBJ1-3, the V gene TRBV12-3 or TRBV12-4, with D unresolved. The CDR3 runs 14 residues. V lost 6 bases to trimming and J lost 3 bases, with 12 bases between them. The CDR3: CASSIREGGNTIYC. The CDR3 DNA follows: TGTGCCAGCAGCATCCGGGAAGGTGGAAACACCATATATTGT.

The rearrangement links TRBV5-1 to TRBJ1-1; weak D call: TRBD1 (5 bases). V was trimmed by 1 base and J by 3 bases, leaving 13 bases between them. Germline V gives CDR1 SGHRS, CDR2 YFSETQ. This CDR3 region has 15 residues. The CDR3 DNA reads as TGCGCCAGCAGCTTGTTGCAGGGAATGGACACTGAAGCTTTCTTT. Translating it yields CASSLLQGMDTEAFF.

This clonotype was picked up a small number of times. The chain links TRBV11-2 to TRBJ1-4; 8 bases line up with TRBD1. Germline V lookup: CDR1 SGHAT, CDR2 FQNNGV. The CDR3 totals 16 residues. V was clipped by 1 base and J by 8 bases; unmatched bases: 9. CDR3 DNA: TGTGCCAGCAGCTTAGGAGGACAGGGAGGAAGCGAAAAACTGTTTTTT. This encodes CASSLGGQGGSEKLFF.

This clonotype showed up just a few times. The V gene is TRBV7-9, the J gene TRBJ2-7; unclear D gene. The CDR3 covers 14 residues. Trimming shortened V by 5 bases and J by 2 bases, and 13 bases separated the two germline ends. Per germline, CDR1 SEHNR and CDR2 FQNEAQ (reference sequence). The CDR3 region has the DNA TGTGCCAGCAGCACGGACCCTCTTCCCTACGAGCAGTACTTC. Translation: CASSTDPLPYEQYF.